The rows below give T cell receptor beta chains drawn from one sample of a study of blood T cell repertoires in COVID-19. Measured with immunoSEQ multiplex PCR; TCRdb has only the in-frame clones, and not every one. This table holds about 280,000 clones, approximately 89% found once. Specimen: peripheral blood. The receptors derive from a man aged 40-55 years with active or convalescent COVID-19. CDR3s include the opening cysteine and the closing phenylalanine or tryptophan. The order of the fields is D gene, clone size, J gene, V gene, CDR3 DNA, CDR3 protein. A D gene is named only where the DNA matches it firmly. Expanded clones get a size class; other rows say once, few or many, or leave the size out.

d_gene: TRBD1
abundance: -
j_gene: TRBJ2-2
v_gene: TRBV5-1
CDR3nt: TGCGCCAGCAGCTTTTCAGGGGGCGCGACCGGGGAGCTGTTTTTT
CDR3aa: CASSFSGGATGELFF

d_gene: TRBD1
abundance: -
j_gene: TRBJ2-1
v_gene: TRBV7-9
CDR3nt: TGTGCCAGCAGTTCACCGGGACAGGCATACAATGAGCAGTTCTTC
CDR3aa: CASSSPGQAYNEQFF

d_gene: -
abundance: -
j_gene: TRBJ2-7
v_gene: TRBV6-6
CDR3nt: TGTGCCAGCAGTTACTCGCGAGGAGAGCAGTACTTC
CDR3aa: CASSYSRGEQYF

d_gene: TRBD2
abundance: -
j_gene: TRBJ2-7
v_gene: TRBV27
CDR3nt: TGTGCCAGCAGTTTACGAGGGTTTAGCGGGGCACTCTCCTACGAGCAGTACTTC
CDR3aa: CASSLRGFSGALSYEQYF

d_gene: TRBD1
abundance: once
j_gene: TRBJ2-7
v_gene: TRBV4-1
CDR3nt: TGCGCCAGCAGCCAAATCCGGGACAGCGTTTACGAGCAGTACTTC
CDR3aa: CASSQIRDSVYEQYF

d_gene: -
abundance: -
j_gene: TRBJ2-7
v_gene: TRBV14
CDR3nt: TGTGCCAGCAGCTTCCACTCCTACGAGCAGTACTTC
CDR3aa: CASSFHSYEQYF

d_gene: TRBD1
abundance: -
j_gene: TRBJ1-1
v_gene: TRBV5-4
CDR3nt: TGTGCCAGCAGTTGGGACAGGAGGAACACTGAAGCTTTCTTT
CDR3aa: CASSWDRRNTEAFF

d_gene: -
abundance: -
j_gene: TRBJ2-7
v_gene: TRBV27
CDR3nt: TGTGCCAGCACTCTACTAGCACAAGTCATGTACGAGCAGTACTTC
CDR3aa: CASTLLAQVMYEQYF

d_gene: -
abundance: few
j_gene: TRBJ1-1
v_gene: TRBV9
CDR3nt: TGTGCCAGCAGCGCCCTTACAGGGAGCACTGAAGCTTTCTTT
CDR3aa: CASSALTGSTEAFF

d_gene: TRBD1
abundance: -
j_gene: TRBJ2-1
v_gene: TRBV10-3
CDR3nt: TGTGCCATCAGGACAGGGGGCGATGAGCAGTTCTTC
CDR3aa: CAIRTGGDEQFF

d_gene: -
abundance: -
j_gene: TRBJ2-7
v_gene: TRBV27
CDR3nt: TGTGCCAGCAGTTTAGGGGCTAGCGCCTACTACGAGCAGTACTTC
CDR3aa: CASSLGASAYYEQYF

d_gene: -
abundance: -
j_gene: TRBJ2-2
v_gene: TRBV5-1
CDR3nt: TGCGCCAGCAGCTTGGACAGGGAAGGGACCGGGGAGCTGTTTTTT
CDR3aa: CASSLDREGTGELFF

d_gene: TRBD1
abundance: -
j_gene: TRBJ2-1
v_gene: TRBV2
CDR3nt: TGTGCCGGGACAGGTTCGGGCAATGAGCAGTTCTTC
CDR3aa: CAGTGSGNEQFF

d_gene: -
abundance: -
j_gene: TRBJ1-3
v_gene: TRBV5-1
CDR3nt: TGCGCCAGCAGCTTGGGGGACAAAGGAAACACCATATATTTT
CDR3aa: CASSLGDKGNTIYF

d_gene: TRBD2
abundance: -
j_gene: TRBJ2-7
v_gene: TRBV13
CDR3nt: TGTGCCAGCAGCACCCGACTAGCGGGAAGGTACGAGCAGTACTTC
CDR3aa: CASSTRLAGRYEQYF

d_gene: -
abundance: -
j_gene: TRBJ2-5
v_gene: TRBV11-3
CDR3nt: TGTGCCAGCAGCCCAGGGGCCTTAGGGCGAGAGACCCAGTACTTC
CDR3aa: CASSPGALGRETQYF

d_gene: TRBD1
abundance: -
j_gene: TRBJ1-5
v_gene: TRBV24-1
CDR3nt: TGTGCCACCGGGGGACAGGGAAATAGCAATCAGCCCCAGCATTTT
CDR3aa: CATGGQGNSNQPQHF

d_gene: -
abundance: -
j_gene: TRBJ2-7
v_gene: TRBV7-9
CDR3nt: TGTGCCAGCAGCTTAGTGAGGACAACAAGCTCCTACGAGCAGTACTTC
CDR3aa: CASSLVRTTSSYEQYF

d_gene: TRBD1
abundance: -
j_gene: TRBJ1-6
v_gene: TRBV4-1
CDR3nt: TGCGCCAGCAGCCCCCGGTTGGGACAGGGCGAGATCACGGGAAATTCACCCCTCCACTTT
CDR3aa: CASSPRLGQGEITGNSPLHF

d_gene: TRBD2
abundance: -
j_gene: TRBJ2-5
v_gene: TRBV7-9
CDR3nt: TGTGCCAGCAGCACCTATCTAGCGGGGATTCAAGAGACCCAGTACTTC
CDR3aa: CASSTYLAGIQETQYF

d_gene: -
abundance: -
j_gene: TRBJ1-2
v_gene: TRBV5-4
CDR3nt: TGTGCCAGCAGCCTAACAGGGATCTACACCTTC
CDR3aa: CASSLTGIYTF

d_gene: TRBD2
abundance: -
j_gene: TRBJ2-5
v_gene: TRBV9
CDR3nt: TGTGCCAGCAGCGTAGACATAGCGGGACAAGAGACCCAGTACTTC
CDR3aa: CASSVDIAGQETQYF

d_gene: -
abundance: -
j_gene: TRBJ1-4
v_gene: TRBV5-1
CDR3nt: TGCGCCAGCAGCTTTGGGCCCAGTGGTGAAAAACTGTTTTTT
CDR3aa: CASSFGPSGEKLFF

d_gene: TRBD1
abundance: -
j_gene: TRBJ2-1
v_gene: TRBV12-5
CDR3nt: TGTGCTAGTGGTTTGGTACTTGGGACAGGGTCCTACAATGAGCAGTTCTTC
CDR3aa: CASGLVLGTGSYNEQFF

d_gene: TRBD2
abundance: -
j_gene: TRBJ2-1
v_gene: TRBV27
CDR3nt: TGTGCCAGCAGCCCCTGGGGGGGAAACAATGAGCAGTTCTTC
CDR3aa: CASSPWGGNNEQFF

d_gene: -
abundance: -
j_gene: TRBJ2-7
v_gene: TRBV18
CDR3nt: TGTGCCAGCTCACCAGAGACTAGACCCTACGAGCAGTACTTC
CDR3aa: CASSPETRPYEQYF

d_gene: TRBD2
abundance: -
j_gene: TRBJ2-3
v_gene: TRBV9
CDR3nt: TGTGCCAGCAGCCCCTCTAGCGGTCGCACAGATACGCAGTATTTT
CDR3aa: CASSPSSGRTDTQYF

d_gene: -
abundance: -
j_gene: TRBJ1-1
v_gene: TRBV12-3/TRBV12-4
CDR3nt: TGTGCCAGCAGTTTTTTAGACACCTTAGACGGTTTCTTT
CDR3aa: CASSFLDTLDGFF

d_gene: TRBD2
abundance: -
j_gene: TRBJ2-1
v_gene: TRBV19
CDR3nt: TGTGCCAGCGAGGGCGGGAGGGCCGTCGGTGAGCAGTTCTTC
CDR3aa: CASEGGRAVGEQFF

d_gene: -
abundance: -
j_gene: TRBJ2-7
v_gene: TRBV10-3
CDR3nt: TGTGCCATCCTTAGGCAGGGTAACTACGAGCAGTACTTC
CDR3aa: CAILRQGNYEQYF

d_gene: -
abundance: -
j_gene: TRBJ2-2
v_gene: TRBV10-2
CDR3nt: TGCGCCTGCGGGGCTTCGGGCACCGGGGAGCTGTTTTTT
CDR3aa: CACGASGTGELFF

d_gene: -
abundance: -
j_gene: TRBJ1-3
v_gene: TRBV27
CDR3nt: TGTGCCAGCAGTTCCGGACAGAGAAACACCATATATTTT
CDR3aa: CASSSGQRNTIYF

d_gene: TRBD1
abundance: -
j_gene: TRBJ2-1
v_gene: TRBV5-4
CDR3nt: TGTGCCAGCAGCGTGGGGACAGCCCATGAGCAGTTCTTC
CDR3aa: CASSVGTAHEQFF

d_gene: -
abundance: -
j_gene: TRBJ2-7
v_gene: TRBV11-3
CDR3nt: TGTGCCAGCAGCTTAGAGCCGGCGGCACTCTACGAGCAGTACTTC
CDR3aa: CASSLEPAALYEQYF